These 26 T cell receptor beta chains originate from one sample sequenced in a study of cytomegalovirus exposure and HLA in healthy donors. PCR primers comprised 60 Vbeta and 13 Jbeta primers. Produced via immunoSEQ multiplex PCR; TCRdb's table is partial and in-frame only. The sample consists of hundreds of thousands of clones, around four fifths of them appearing once. The sequenced material came from PBMCs. The receptor set was obtained from a woman aged 60-75 years in good health and CMV-seropositive.

The chain links TRBV5-1 to TRBJ1-4; TRBD1 matches at 8 bases. V was pared by 1 base and J by 2 bases, with 10 bases of the junction left unmatched. Germline CDR1 reads SGHRS; CDR2 reads YFSETQ. The CDR3 extends over 18 amino acids. This CDR3 is CASSLRQGARRTNEKLFF. CDR3 sequence (DNA): TGCGCCAGCAGCTTGAGGCAGGGGGCGCGGAGGACTAATGAAAAACTGTTTTTT.

The chain recombines TRBV2 with TRBJ2-2; 7 bases match TRBD2. Germline-derived CDR1 and CDR2 are SNHLY and FYNNEI. Unmatched junction bases numbered 2, after V lost 2 bases and J lost 5 bases. The CDR3 is made up of 14 amino acids. Here the CDR3 reads CASSETSETGELFF. CDR3 nucleotides: TGTGCCAGCAGTGAAACTAGCGAGACCGGGGAGCTGTTTTTT.

This clone was detected only a few times. This chain joins TRBV6-1 and TRBJ2-3; D gene unclear. V was shortened by 9 bases and J by 3 bases, with 7 bases between the two germline ends. Germline V gene sequence: CDR1 MNHNS, CDR2 SASEGT. This CDR3 comprises 11 residues. CDR3 sequence: CASTRTDTQYF. The CDR3 nucleotides are TGTGCCAGTACTCGGACAGATACGCAGTATTTT.

This chain connects TRBV10-1 to TRBJ1-2; 9 bases align to TRBD1. J lost 4 bases, V lost 6 bases, and 3 bases had no gene match. The CDR3 loop spans 13 amino acids. The germline CDR1 and CDR2 sequences are WNHNN and SYGVQD (reference sequence). CDR3 protein: CASSGTGSYGYTF. The CDR3 DNA reads as TGCGCCAGCAGCGGGACAGGGAGCTATGGCTACACCTTC.

The CDR3 here is CASSEGQGGGYTF. DNA for the CDR3: TGCGCCAGCAGTGAGGGACAGGGGGGTGGCTACACCTTC. The V and J genes are TRBV10-2 and TRBJ1-2, with 10 nucleotides matching TRBD1. Germline CDR1 WSHSY, CDR2 SAAADI. CDR3 length: 13 residues. V lost 2 bases to trimming and J lost 7 bases; unmatched junction nucleotides: 1.

The chain combines TRBV11-2 with TRBJ2-6; 10 nucleotides match TRBD1. V shed 1 base, J shed 3 bases, and the junction held 6 bases outside the gene matches. There are 18 residues in the CDR3. Germline V gives CDR1 SGHAT, CDR2 FQNNGV. The CDR3 is CASSLVPGQGFGANVLTF. The DNA for the CDR3 is TGTGCCAGCAGCTTAGTTCCGGGACAGGGGTTTGGGGCCAACGTCCTGACTTTC.

The rearrangement uses TRBV5-1 and TRBJ2-2, with D unresolved. Germline V CDR1 and CDR2: SGHRS, YFSETQ. V dropped 6 bases and J dropped 8 bases, with 17 bases sitting between them. The CDR3 contains 14 residues. The CDR3: CASTSQAPGGELFF. The CDR3 DNA is TGCGCCAGCACCAGTCAGGCCCCTGGTGGGGAGCTGTTTTTT.

The chain is built from TRBV5-4 and TRBJ1-1; 7 bases match TRBD1. The CDR3 runs 13 residues. J was trimmed by 2 bases and V by 5 bases; bases with no gene match: 3. The V gene's germline CDR1 is SGHNT and CDR2 YYREEE (reference sequence). The CDR3 loop is CASRRDSNTEAFF. CDR3 nucleotides: TGTGCCAGCAGGCGGGACAGCAACACTGAAGCTTTCTTT.

The chain combines TRBV11-3 with TRBJ1-1, with 9 bases fitting TRBD1. The germline V gene has CDR1 SGHNT and CDR2 YENEEA. The junction had 5 bases not matched to a gene; V was cut back by 5 bases and J by 1 base. The CDR3 totals 15 residues. The CDR3 DNA follows: TGTGCCAGCAGCCCTGGGGGACAGGGGAACACTGAAGCTTTCTTT. This translates into CASSPGGQGNTEAFF.

This clone turned up a few times. The chain uses TRBV4-1 and TRBJ2-5, with 12 bases that match TRBD1. The germline V gene encodes CDR1 MGHRA and CDR2 YSYEKL. V lost 0 bases to trimming and J lost 11 bases; unmatched junction nucleotides: 16. There are 18 residues in the CDR3. CDR3: CASSQDSTPGQGAREQYF. DNA of the CDR3: TGCGCCAGCAGCCAAGATTCGACTCCGGGACAGGGGGCACGGGAGCAGTACTTC.

V usage is TRBV11-2 and J usage is TRBJ1-1; D is unclear. Trimming left V 6 bases short and J 0 bases short, with 2 bases between. The CDR3 extends over 11 amino acids. CDR1 and CDR2 (germline): SGHAT, FQNNGV. CDR3 nucleotides: TGTGCCAGCAGTATGAACACTGAAGCTTTCTTT. Amino acid sequence: CASSMNTEAFF.

The table lists this clone with a count of one. This rearrangement joins TRBV5-1 to TRBJ2-1; TRBD2 aligns across 9 bases. V was clipped by 0 bases and J by 1 base; unmatched bases: 2. The CDR3 is made up of 16 amino acids. Germline CDR1 SGHRS, CDR2 YFSETQ. DNA of the CDR3: TGCGCCAGCAGCTTGGGGCTAGCGGGGTCCTACAATGAGCAGTTCTTC. This translates into CASSLGLAGSYNEQFF.

The chain employs TRBV30 and TRBJ1-4, with unresolved D. Trimming stripped 5 bases from V and 0 bases from J, with 10 bases between. Looked up from germline, CDR1 is GTSNPN and CDR2 is SVGIG (reference sequence). CDR3 size: 14 residues. The DNA of the CDR3 is TGTGCCTGGGTAGGCGGGGCAACTAATGAAAAACTGTTTTTT. Amino acid sequence: CAWVGGATNEKLFF.

The V gene is TRBV19, the J gene TRBJ1-5; TRBD1 matches at 10 bases. Trimming removed 5 bases from V and 7 bases from J; junction bases left unmatched: 5. From germline, CDR1 is LNHDA and CDR2 SQIVND (reference sequence). CDR3 length equals 14 residues. The CDR3 region is CASSADRGHQPQHF. CDR3 nucleotides: TGTGCCAGTAGTGCCGACAGGGGGCACCAGCCCCAGCATTTT. Combining the CDR3 with reference TRBV19 and TRBJ1-5 gives the whole variable domain DGGITQSPKYLFRKEGQNVTLSCEQNLNHDAMYWYRQDPGQGLRLIYYSQIVNDFQKGDIAEGYSVSREKKESFPLTVTSAQKNPTAFYLCASSADRGHQPQHFGDGTRLSIL.

This clone was picked up a small number of times. The genes are TRBV11-2 and TRBJ2-2; D not certain. Trimming took 5 bases from V and 6 from J, leaving 7 bases between them. The CDR3 has 12 amino acids. Per the germline V gene, CDR1 is SGHAT and CDR2 is FQNNGV. CDR3 sequence (DNA): TGTGCCAGCAGCGTGAGGCCCGGGGAGCTGTTTTTT. Translating it yields CASSVRPGELFF.

J is TRBJ2-2 and V is TRBV5-4; D remains ambiguous. The germline V gene has CDR1 SGHNT and CDR2 YYREEE (reference sequence). The CDR3 sequence is 15 residues long. Trimming stripped 4 bases from V and 3 bases from J, with 13 bases between. For the CDR3, the DNA is TGTGCCAGCAGCCCCTATCGTCAAGACACCGGGGAGCTGTTTTTT. It encodes CASSPYRQDTGELFF. The full variable domain, in which reference TRBV5-4 and TRBJ2-2 provide the parts outside the CDR3, is ETGVTQSPTHLIKTRGQQVTLRCSSQSGHNTVSWYQQALGQGPQFIFQYYREEENGRGNFPPRFSGLQFPNYSSELNVNALELDDSALYLCASSPYRQDTGELFFGEGSRLTVL.

This chain joins TRBV18 and TRBJ1-1; no reliable D call. The CDR3 consists of 13 residues. Trimming took 2 bases from V and 5 from J, leaving 9 bases between them. The germline CDR1 and CDR2 sequences are KGHSH and LQKENI. CDR3: CASSPSAGTEAFF. The CDR3 DNA sequence: TGTGCCAGCTCACCATCGGCGGGGACTGAAGCTTTCTTT.

The chain combines TRBV10-1 with TRBJ2-1; 11 bases align to TRBD2. The CDR3 is 15 residues long. The V gene end was trimmed by 7 bases and the J gene end by 1 base; junction bases not matched to a gene: 3. Germline V CDR1 and CDR2: WNHNN, SYGVQD (reference sequence). CDR3 sequence (DNA): TGCGCCAGCACCCGGACTAGCGGGTCCTACAATGAGCAGTTCTTC. This codes for CASTRTSGSYNEQFF.

This clone has a single count. The rearrangement joins TRBV6-1 to TRBJ1-2; D is unresolved. V was pared by 10 bases and J by 1 base, with 13 bases between. Looked up from germline, CDR1 is MNHNS and CDR2 is SASEGT. This CDR3 is built from 13 residues. CDR3 coding DNA: TGTGCCACCCAGCGGACGGGTAACTATGGCTACACCTTC. Residues: CATQRTGNYGYTF.

Turning to this clone: A read error may account for a junction end that differs from germline. J is TRBJ2-2 and V is TRBV30; 8 nucleotides match TRBD1. This CDR3 contains 15 residues. From germline, CDR1 is GTSNPN and CDR2 SVGIG (reference sequence). CDR3 amino acids: CACSDRGWNTGELFF. In DNA form, the CDR3 reads TGTGCCTGCAGTGACAGGGGATGGAACACCGGGGAGCTGTTTTTT.

There are a few counts of this clone. The chain has TRBV30 and TRBJ1-3; no reliable D call. Germline CDR1 GTSNPN, CDR2 SVGIG (reference sequence). The germline V and J ends were trimmed by 4 bases and 7 bases, with 11 bases remaining between them. The CDR3 consists of 12 residues. Here the CDR3 DNA reads TGTGCCTGGACCCTTGGTGCGAACACCATATATTTT. It specifies CAWTLGANTIYF.

This sequence joins TRBV2 and TRBJ2-7, with TRBD1 as a possible D gene (5 bases). CDR1 SNHLY and CDR2 FYNNEI come from the germline V gene. V was trimmed by 7 bases and J by 0 bases, leaving 10 bases between them. The CDR3 covers 13 residues. The CDR3 DNA follows: TGTGCCAGCATGTCTGACAGCTCCTACGAGCAGTACTTC. This encodes CASMSDSSYEQYF.

This chain connects TRBV7-2 to TRBJ2-3, with 7 bases fitting TRBD2. V trimming: 1 base; J trimming: 2 bases; junction bases outside the gene matches: 3. This CDR3 comprises 15 residues. From germline, CDR1 is SGHTA and CDR2 FQGNSA. In DNA, the CDR3 is TGTGCCAGCAGCTTAGACGGGGGGTTCACAGATACGCAGTATTTT. Its protein is CASSLDGGFTDTQYF.

V gene TRBV7-9 combines with J gene TRBJ2-3, with D possibly being TRBD1 (5 bases). The CDR3 sequence is 14 residues long. V was cut by 5 bases and J by 0 bases, with 9 bases left in between. Germline V gene lookup returns CDR1 SEHNR and CDR2 FQNEAQ (reference sequence). The CDR3 protein is CASSTDTSTDTQYF. The CDR3 nucleotides are TGTGCCAGCAGCACGGACACCAGCACAGATACGCAGTATTTT.

This clone was seen a few times. V is TRBV28 and J is TRBJ2-7, with a possible D match to TRBD1 (6 bases). V lost 4 bases to trimming and J lost 1 base, with 11 bases between them. CDR1 is MDHEN and CDR2 is SYDVKM in the germline V gene. This CDR3 spans 14 amino acids. The CDR3: CASSWGLGSYEQYF. In nucleotides, the CDR3 is TGTGCCAGCAGTTGGGGGCTAGGGTCCTACGAGCAGTACTTC.

V and J are TRBV27 and TRBJ2-7; 11 bases match TRBD1. Trimming removed 4 bases from V and 5 bases from J; junction bases left unmatched: 13. Germline V gene lookup returns CDR1 MNHEY and CDR2 SMNVEV (reference sequence). This CDR3 contains 17 residues. CDR3 residues: CASSYRLGQGAINEQYF. The CDR3 DNA reads TGTGCCAGCAGTTACCGCCTCGGACAGGGGGCGATAAACGAGCAGTACTTC.